These 27 T cell receptor beta chains share one sample of origin, sequenced in a study of cytomegalovirus exposure and HLA in healthy donors. The PCR was carried out with 60 Vbeta primers and 13 Jbeta primers. Sequenced by immunoSEQ multiplex PCR; TCRdb stores in-frame clones only, minus some. Of tens of thousands of clones listed, roughly 77% were seen once; the top ten hold approximately 2%. The sequenced sample was PBMCs. These receptors were taken from a man aged 35 to 55 in good health and CMV-seronegative.

This CDR3 reads CASGHSGGGNTEAFF. The CDR3 DNA reads TGTGCTAGTGGCCACTCAGGGGGCGGGAACACTGAAGCTTTCTTT. J is TRBJ1-1 and V is TRBV12-5; 8 nucleotides align to TRBD1. V shed 6 bases and J 1 base; nucleotides not matched to a gene: 7. CDR1 is LGHNT and CDR2 is FRNRAP in the germline V gene. CDR3 length: 15 residues.

The chain uses TRBV19 and TRBJ1-4; the match to TRBD1 covers 9 bases. V was clipped by 1 base and J by 4 bases; unmatched bases: 1. Per the germline V gene, CDR1 is LNHDA and CDR2 is SQIVND (reference sequence). CDR3 length equals 15 residues. The DNA for the CDR3 is TGTGCCAGTAGTATAGGGGACAGGGATAATGAAAAACTGTTTTTT. As protein: CASSIGDRDNEKLFF.

The chain couples TRBV6-5 to TRBJ1-1; 12 nucleotides match TRBD1. With 5 bases clipped from V and 5 bases from J, the junction kept 3 bases outside the gene matches. The CDR3 has 14 residues. Germline CDR1 and CDR2: MNHEY and SVGAGI. CDR3 DNA: TGTGCCAGCAGTACGGGACAGGGGGCGACTGAAGCTTTCTTT. Protein product: CASSTGQGATEAFF.

The chain employs TRBV11-2 and TRBJ2-6; maybe TRBD2 (5 bases). With 0 bases removed from V and 0 bases from J, the gap between germline ends came to 9 bases. Germline V gives CDR1 SGHAT, CDR2 FQNNGV. The CDR3 contains 17 residues. The CDR3: CASSLEAVLSGANVLTF. The CDR3 DNA is TGTGCCAGCAGCTTAGAAGCGGTCCTCTCTGGGGCCAACGTCCTGACTTTC.

This sequence joins TRBV5-4 and TRBJ2-7; 8 bases map to TRBD2. The CDR3 sequence is 14 residues long. Trimming removed 1 base from V and 2 bases from J; junction bases left unmatched: 2. Germline V gives CDR1 SGHNT, CDR2 YYREEE (reference sequence). The CDR3 protein is CASSLSGRAYEQYF. In DNA, the CDR3 is TGTGCCAGCAGCTTGTCCGGGAGGGCCTACGAGCAGTACTTC. Filled out from reference TRBV5-4 and TRBJ2-7, the complete variable domain reads ETGVTQSPTHLIKTRGQQVTLRCSSQSGHNTVSWYQQALGQGPQFIFQYYREEENGRGNFPPRFSGLQFPNYSSELNVNALELDDSALYLCASSLSGRAYEQYFGPGTRLTVT.

The chain is built from TRBV5-5 and TRBJ2-7, with D possibly being TRBD1 (6 bases). With 2 bases removed from V and 1 base from J, the gap between germline ends came to 10 bases. Per germline, CDR1 SGHKS and CDR2 YYEKEE (reference sequence). CDR3 length equals 14 residues. CDR3 DNA: TGTGCCAGCAGCTTCCTCAGGGGATCCTACGAGCAGTACTTC. Translated: CASSFLRGSYEQYF.

A single count supports this clone. The chain carries TRBV7-6 and TRBJ1-2, with D uncertain. CDR3 length equals 17 residues. Germline loops: CDR1 SGHVS, CDR2 FNYEAQ. The ends were cut back, 1 base at V and 0 bases at J, with 15 bases in the middle. The CDR3 protein is CASSLEAVGLPNYGYTF. In DNA, the CDR3 is TGTGCCAGCAGCTTAGAGGCGGTTGGCCTTCCTAACTATGGCTACACCTTC.

The chain couples TRBV5-8 to TRBJ1-2, with TRBD1 matching over 8 bases. The germline gives CDR1 SGHTS, CDR2 YDEGEE. V was pared by 0 bases and J by 8 bases, with 18 bases of the junction left unmatched. The CDR3 length is 18 residues. This chain's CDR3 is CASSLVRWGTTGGKGYTF. CDR3 nucleotides: TGTGCCAGCAGCTTGGTGAGATGGGGGACCACAGGGGGTAAAGGCTACACCTTC. The full variable domain, its missing parts supplied by reference TRBV5-8 and TRBJ1-2, is EAGVTQSPTHLIKTRGQQATLRCSPISGHTSVYWYQQALGLGLQFLLWYDEGEERNRGNFPPRFSGRQFPNYSSELNVNALELEDSALYLCASSLVRWGTTGGKGYTFGSGTRLTVV.

The count of this clone is one. Its ends do not fully match the called genes, so a read error is possible. The chain combines TRBV7-7 with TRBJ2-2, with D perhaps TRBD2 (6 bases). The germline CDR1 and CDR2 sequences are SSHAT and FNYEAQ (reference sequence). The CDR3 has 16 amino acids. The CDR3 DNA sequence: TGTGCTAGCAGCGTCGGGAGTCTGGTGGACACCGGGGAGCTGTTTTTT. It encodes CASSVGSLVDTGELFF.

The CDR3 sequence is CASSARLAGGFQETQYF. The CDR3 DNA follows: TGTGCCAGTAGTGCCCGACTAGCGGGAGGTTTCCAAGAGACCCAGTACTTC. This chain links TRBV19 with TRBJ2-5; 13 nucleotides line up with TRBD2. Germline V gives CDR1 LNHDA, CDR2 SQIVND (reference sequence). Unmatched junction bases numbered 7, after V lost 5 bases and J lost 1 base. This CDR3 comprises 17 residues.

This clone was detected only a few times. This chain links TRBV25-1 with TRBJ1-1, with 9 nucleotides matching TRBD1. This CDR3 spans 13 amino acids. The V gene's germline CDR1 is MGHDK and CDR2 SYGVNS. J gave up 6 bases and V 6 bases, and 5 bases lay outside the gene matches. The CDR3 sequence is CASSNRGLAEAFF. DNA of the CDR3: TGTGCCAGCAGCAACAGGGGGCTCGCTGAAGCTTTCTTT.

The chain uses TRBV13 and TRBJ2-3; TRBD1 matches at 9 bases. V lost 0 bases and J lost 4; bases outside the gene matches: 2. This CDR3 region has 15 residues. Germline V CDR1 and CDR2: PRHDT, FYEKMQ (reference sequence). CDR3 sequence reads: CASSLGDRGADTQYF. The CDR3 bases are TGTGCCAGCAGCTTAGGGGACAGGGGTGCAGATACGCAGTATTTT.

This rearrangement joins TRBV5-1 to TRBJ2-3; 7 bases fit TRBD1. Germline V gene sequence: CDR1 SGHRS, CDR2 YFSETQ. This CDR3 spans 14 amino acids. J gave up 6 bases and V 1 base, and 5 bases lay outside the gene matches. The CDR3 DNA reads as TGCGCCAGCAGCTTGAGTGGGACAGAGGATACGCAGTATTTT. Amino acid sequence: CASSLSGTEDTQYF.

The sample holds a few counts of this clone. V and J are TRBV29-1 and TRBJ2-5; no firm D call. Per germline, CDR1 SQVTM and CDR2 ANQGSEA. The CDR3 totals 16 residues. Trimming shortened V by 5 bases and J by 5 bases, and 24 bases separated the two germline ends. The CDR3: CSVFWSGWKMRETQYF. The DNA for the CDR3 is TGCAGCGTTTTCTGGTCGGGTTGGAAGATGAGGGAGACCCAGTACTTC.

The chain carries TRBV6-5 and TRBJ2-7, with 7 bases that match TRBD1. Unmatched junction bases numbered 8, after V lost 4 bases and J lost 5 bases. The CDR3 covers 14 residues. Germline CDR1 reads MNHEY; CDR2 reads SVGAGI. For the CDR3, the DNA is TGTGCCAGCAGTTCCGACAGGGCTAGTAACGAGCAGTACTTC. Protein: CASSSDRASNEQYF.

V and J are TRBV10-3 and TRBJ1-2, with a possible D match to TRBD1 (6 bases). Trimming removed 0 bases from V and 8 bases from J, with 13 bases in between. The CDR3 consists of 14 residues. CDR1 is ENHRY, CDR2 SYGVKD, per germline. For the CDR3, the DNA is TGTGCCATCAGTGAGTCGGAACAGGGATGGGGCTACACCTTC. It yields the protein CAISESEQGWGYTF.

The V and J genes are TRBV27 and TRBJ1-3; TRBD1 agrees at 7 bases. The CDR3 runs 16 residues. Trimming at V came to 6 bases and at J to 2 bases, leaving 10 bases not matched to a gene. The germline V gene has CDR1 MNHEY and CDR2 SMNVEV (reference sequence). This CDR3 reads CASRITGEQPGNTIYF. CDR3 DNA: TGTGCCAGCAGAATAACAGGGGAACAGCCTGGAAACACCATATATTTT.

The rearrangement links TRBV7-2 to TRBJ1-5; D unclear. V was cut by 4 bases and J by 3 bases, with 4 bases left in between. The CDR3 loop spans 12 amino acids. Germline V gene sequence: CDR1 SGHTA, CDR2 FQGNSA. CDR3 amino acids: CASSSNNQPQHF. CDR3 nucleotide sequence: TGTGCCAGCAGCTCCAACAATCAGCCCCAGCATTTT.

This chain links TRBV4-1 with TRBJ1-6; 8 nucleotides align to TRBD1. After removal of 0 bases from V and 10 bases from J, the junction contained 5 bases not matched to a gene. Germline V gene lookup returns CDR1 MGHRA and CDR2 YSYEKL. The CDR3 has 15 amino acids. CDR3 nucleotide sequence: TGCGCCAGCAGCCAAGATCAGGGACAGGTGTCACCCCTCCACTTT. Its protein product is CASSQDQGQVSPLHF.

V gene TRBV7-9 combines with J gene TRBJ2-1; 11 nucleotides match TRBD2. CDR3 size: 16 residues. CDR1 is SEHNR and CDR2 is FQNEAQ in the germline V gene (reference sequence). After removal of 1 base from V and 7 bases from J, the junction contained 6 bases not matched to a gene. CDR3 sequence reads: CASSLGSRLAGNEQFF. DNA for the CDR3: TGTGCCAGCAGCTTAGGTTCCCGACTAGCGGGGAATGAGCAGTTCTTC. Together with reference TRBV7-9 and TRBJ2-1, the CDR3 gives the full variable domain: DTGVSQNPRHKITKRGQNVTFRCDPISEHNRLYWYRQTLGQGPEFLTYFQNEAQLEKSRLLSDRFSAERPKGSFSTLEIQRTEQGDSAMYLCASSLGSRLAGNEQFFGPGTRLTVL.

This clone showed up just a few times. The chain combines TRBV6-5 with TRBJ2-1; possibly TRBD1 for D (6 bases). This CDR3 is built from 12 residues. CDR1 is MNHEY, CDR2 SVGAGI, per germline. Trimming removed 8 bases from V and 7 bases from J, with 12 bases in between. CDR3 sequence: CASGQTENEQFF. DNA of the CDR3: TGTGCCAGCGGACAGACCGAGAATGAGCAGTTCTTC.

This clone was picked up a small number of times. The chain couples TRBV10-1 to TRBJ1-1, with D possibly TRBD1 on 5 matching bases. The germline V gene has CDR1 WNHNN and CDR2 SYGVQD (reference sequence). The CDR3 spans 15 residues. The V end was cut by 0 bases, the J end by 4 bases, with 12 bases between. The CDR3 DNA reads as TGCGCCAGCAGTGAGTCGGGGGGACGGAGCACTGAAGCTTTCTTT. It specifies CASSESGGRSTEAFF.

The V and J genes are TRBV4-1 and TRBJ2-5; 14 bases match TRBD2. V trimming: 3 bases; J trimming: 5 bases; junction bases outside the gene matches: 8. CDR3 length: 17 amino acids. Germline values: CDR1 MGHRA, CDR2 YSYEKL. CDR3 nucleotide sequence: TGCGCCAGCAGCCAGTCGACTAGCGGGAGGGCCAGGGAGACCCAGTACTTC. Translated, it gives CASSQSTSGRARETQYF.

This clone has more than one count but fewer than ten. A junction end diverges from the germline sequence, so it may reflect a read error. The rearrangement links TRBV5-5 to TRBJ2-3, with 9 nucleotides matching TRBD2. This CDR3 has 12 residues. In germline, CDR1 is SGHKS, CDR2 YYEKEE (reference sequence). The chain's CDR3 is CASSPPSGEWLF. In DNA form, the CDR3 reads TGTGCCAGCAGCCCCCCTAGCGGGGAATGGTTATTT.

This clone was seen a few times. The genes are TRBV6-6 and TRBJ1-2; D ambiguous. Germline V gene lookup returns CDR1 MNHNY and CDR2 SVGAGI (reference sequence). Deletions cut 5 bases from V and 3 bases from J, with 13 bases between. There are 14 residues in the CDR3. The CDR3 loop is CASSHQPGYYGYTF. CDR3 DNA: TGTGCCAGCAGTCACCAACCGGGATACTATGGCTACACCTTC.

The V call is TRBV11-2, the J call TRBJ2-3; 7 bases fit TRBD1. Germline V CDR1 and CDR2: SGHAT, FQNNGV. The CDR3 consists of 16 residues. Trimming at V came to 5 bases and at J to 0 bases, leaving 8 bases not matched to a gene. The CDR3: CASSPWGQTSTDTQYF. The DNA for the CDR3 is TGTGCCAGCAGCCCCTGGGGACAGACTAGCACAGATACGCAGTATTTT.

The rearrangement uses TRBV2 and TRBJ2-5; D unclear. Germline loops: CDR1 SNHLY, CDR2 FYNNEI. The CDR3 is 11 residues long. Trimming took off 2 bases at V and 5 bases at J, with 3 bases between the two ends. The CDR3 coding sequence is TGTGCCAGCAGTGAACCGGAGACCCAGTACTTC. Residues: CASSEPETQYF.